Sequencing of this T cell receptor (beta chain) was carried out in a study of blood T cell repertoires in COVID-19. On the study more broadly: The analysed material was cDNA or gDNA that came from T cells, B-cell-depleted T cells, or PBMCs.

The assay was immunoSEQ multiplex PCR, and TCRdb's table has in-frame clones only and misses some. The profile shows a few hundred thousand clones, around 90% of them singletons. Germline V gene sequence: CDR1 SGHNT, CDR2 YYREEE (reference sequence). V lost 4 bases, J lost 8 bases, and 11 bases stayed unmatched. The CDR3 has 15 amino acids. Everyone who took part was roughly 18 to 89 years old, and they came from about two dozen US areas. Two negative PCRs, clearance, or symptom resolution had been documented for recovered Cohort 3 donors. The sequenced material came from PBMCs or T cells enriched from blood (not recorded which). This chain connects TRBV5-4 to TRBJ1-4, with 7 bases that match TRBD1. This receptor was obtained from a woman aged 25-40 years who had recovered from COVID-19. The CDR3 loop is CASSADRDSGEKLFF. The CDR3 DNA is TGTGCCAGCAGCGCCGACCGGGACAGCGGGGAAAAACTGTTTTTT.